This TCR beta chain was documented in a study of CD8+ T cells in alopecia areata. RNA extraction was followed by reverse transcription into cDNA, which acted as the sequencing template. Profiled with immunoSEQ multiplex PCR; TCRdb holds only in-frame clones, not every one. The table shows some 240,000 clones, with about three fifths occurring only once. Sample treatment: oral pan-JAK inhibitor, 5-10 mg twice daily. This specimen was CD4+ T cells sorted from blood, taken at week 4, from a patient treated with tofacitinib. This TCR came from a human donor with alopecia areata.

The CDR3 nucleotides are TGTGCCAGCAGCCAAGCAATCGGGGGCGAGCAGTACTTC. Translating it yields CASSQAIGGEQYF. The chain is built from TRBV14 and TRBJ2-7; D perhaps matches TRBD2 (6 bases). Germline V gene sequence: CDR1 SGHDN, CDR2 FVKESK. The CDR3 is made up of 13 amino acids. Trimming removed 1 base from V and 6 bases from J, with 10 bases in between.